This note documents a single T cell receptor (beta chain) sequence. The antigen is unknown. Treatment noted: 10-day PBMC culture with coronavirus spike peptide pools or control peptides (ViraFEST assay). The sample comes from a study of vaccination and CD4 T cells after COVID-19. The CDR3 loop spans 15 amino acids. Losses at the gene ends were 7 bases for V and 6 bases for J; bases not matched to a gene: 11. In germline, CDR1 is MNHNS, CDR2 SASEGT. The assay that was used to sequence DNA from cultured CD4+ T cells was the Oncomine TCR Beta short-read assay. MiXCR was run by TCRdb on the PCR reads, yielding one entry per CDR3 protein. This sample has about 20,000 distinct CDR3 sequences; less than 65% occur once, and the top ten carry around 8.9%.

The sequence was collected from a human donor who had recovered from COVID-19. V is TRBV6-1 and J is TRBJ2-1; 8 nucleotides agree with TRBD2. This sample comprised CD4+ T cells from blood, cultured in vitro, obtained after SARS-CoV-2 vaccination. The CDR3 region is CASIGPGLVRNEQFF. The CDR3 DNA follows: TGTGCCAGCATCGGGCCGGGACTAGTCCGCAATGAGCAGTTCTTC.